These T cell receptor beta chains were read from a single sample in a study of early T cells in non-severe SARS-CoV-2 infection. TCRdb re-derived calls from the 5' RACE reads in MiXCR, one entry per CDR3 protein. In the table there are 45,000 or so distinct CDR3 sequences, roughly 4% of which are singletons. Input material: whole blood. Source of these receptors: an adult who was a healthcare worker with PCR-confirmed SARS-CoV-2 infection or an uninfected control (not recorded which). The CDR3 runs from the conserved cysteine through the conserved F or W. The D gene is left open where the match is weak. Sizes are listed as once, few, many or a size class.

v_call,clone_size,j_call,cdr3_length,d_call,cdr3_aa,cdr3_nt
TRBV27,few,TRBJ2-6,15,.,CASRVRGSGANVLTF,TGTGCCAGCAGAGTGAGGGGCTCTGGGGCCAACGTCCTGACTTTC
TRBV20-1,many,TRBJ1-1,13,.,CSALRGGNTEAFF,TGCAGTGCTCTTAGGGGGGGGAACACTGAAGCTTTCTTT
TRBV11-3,many,TRBJ2-2,11,.,CASSRGGELFF,TGTGCCAGCAGCCGGGGCGGGGAGCTGTTTTTT
TRBV2,few,TRBJ2-1,15,TRBD1,CASKGTRTGFDEQFF,TGTGCCAGCAAGGGGACCAGGACAGGGTTCGATGAGCAGTTCTTC
TRBV6-4,many,TRBJ2-4,13,.,CASSRTRGDIQYF,TGTGCCAGCAGTAGGACACGCGGGGACATTCAGTACTTC
TRBV6-2/TRBV6-3,many,TRBJ2-7,15,TRBD2,CASSQPLAGQHEQYF,TGTGCCAGCAGCCAACCTCTAGCGGGCCAACACGAGCAGTACTTC
TRBV30,many,TRBJ1-3,15,.,CAWREHQVRGNTIYF,TGTGCCTGGAGAGAGCATCAAGTTAGGGGAAACACCATATATTTT
TRBV5-6,few,TRBJ2-5,16,TRBD2,CASRRTSVRGQETQYF,TGTGCCAGCAGGCGAACTAGCGTGCGGGGCCAAGAGACCCAGTACTTC
TRBV7-9,few,TRBJ2-5,16,.,CASSHPPGTLQETQYF,TGTGCCAGCAGCCACCCCCCCGGGACGCTCCAAGAGACCCAGTACTTC
TRBV29-1,many,TRBJ2-7,12,.,CSVAIQGYEQYF,TGCAGCGTTGCTATACAGGGCTACGAGCAGTACTTC
TRBV6-1,many,TRBJ2-3,16,TRBD2,CASSEWTSGRSDTQYF,TGTGCCAGCAGTGAATGGACTAGCGGGAGATCAGATACGCAGTATTTT
TRBV5-1,many,TRBJ2-4,14,TRBD2,CASSWTSEGNIQYF,TGCGCCAGCAGCTGGACTAGCGAAGGAAACATTCAGTACTTC
TRBV6-2/TRBV6-3,many,TRBJ2-7,14,TRBD2,CASKTSGRAYEQYF,TGTGCCAGCAAGACTAGCGGGAGGGCCTACGAGCAGTACTTC
TRBV13,few,TRBJ2-3,13,.,CASSLGRTDTQYF,TGTGCCAGCAGCTTAGGACGTACAGATACGCAGTATTTT